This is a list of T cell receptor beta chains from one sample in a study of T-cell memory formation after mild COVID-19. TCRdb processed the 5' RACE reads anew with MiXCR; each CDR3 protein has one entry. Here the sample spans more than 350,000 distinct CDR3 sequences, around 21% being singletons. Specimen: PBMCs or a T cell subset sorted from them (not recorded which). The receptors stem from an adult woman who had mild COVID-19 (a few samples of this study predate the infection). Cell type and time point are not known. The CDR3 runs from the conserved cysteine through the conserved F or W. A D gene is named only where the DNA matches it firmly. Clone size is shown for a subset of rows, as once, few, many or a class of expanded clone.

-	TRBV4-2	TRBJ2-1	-	TGTGCCAGCAGCCAAGAATTGGATAGACTAAATGAGCAGTTCTTC	CASSQELDRLNEQFF
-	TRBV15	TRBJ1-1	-	TGTGCCACCAGCGGAAGAGACGCCGACGGGGGCACTGAAGCTTTCTTT	CATSGRDADGGTEAFF
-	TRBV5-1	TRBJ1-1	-	TGCGCCAGCAGCTTGGCTGGTCAAGGGTTCACTGAAGCTTTCTTT	CASSLAGQGFTEAFF
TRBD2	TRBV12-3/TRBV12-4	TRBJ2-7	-	TGTGCCAGCAGTCCCTGGGGGGGAGGCCATCCTACGGGCGAGCAGTACTTC	CASSPWGGGHPTGEQYF
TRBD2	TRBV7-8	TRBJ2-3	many	TGTGCCAGCAGCTTATCGTTAGCGGGGGGGCTCGGAACAGATACGCAGTATTTT	CASSLSLAGGLGTDTQYF
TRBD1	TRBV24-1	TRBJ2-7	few	TGTGCCACCAGTGGGGGACAGGGGAGCTACGAGCAGTACTTC	CATSGGQGSYEQYF
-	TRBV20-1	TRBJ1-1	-	TGCAGTGCTCGTCACCGAACGGGGGGTACTGAAGCTTTCTTT	CSARHRTGGTEAFF
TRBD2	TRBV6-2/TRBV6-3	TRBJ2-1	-	TGTGCCAGCAGTTACGCAGCGGGGTTTAGCGATGAGCAGTTCTTC	CASSYAAGFSDEQFF
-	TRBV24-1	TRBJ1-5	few	TGTGCCACCAGTGACAACAAAGGTCAGCCCCAGCATTTT	CATSDNKGQPQHF
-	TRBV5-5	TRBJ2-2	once	TGTGCCAGCAGCTTGTTCGAAGCAACTCGCGGGGAGCTGTTTTTT	CASSLFEATRGELFF
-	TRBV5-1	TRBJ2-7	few	TGCGCCAGCAGCTTGGAACAGACCTACGAGCAGTACTTC	CASSLEQTYEQYF
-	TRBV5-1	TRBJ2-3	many	TGCGCCAGCAGCCTTCAGGGCACAGATACGCAGTATTTT	CASSLQGTDTQYF
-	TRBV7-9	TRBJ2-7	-	TGTGCCAGCAGCTTACATACAGGCGGCGAGCAGTACTTC	CASSLHTGGEQYF
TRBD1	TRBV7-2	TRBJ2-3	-	TGTGCCAGCAGCTTACGGACAGGGTACTACACAGATACGCAGTATTTT	CASSLRTGYYTDTQYF
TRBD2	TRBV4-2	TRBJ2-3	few	TGTGCCAGCAGCGCAATCTGGACTAGCGGGGGCACAGATACGCAGTATTTT	CASSAIWTSGGTDTQYF
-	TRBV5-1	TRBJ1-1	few	TGCGCCAGCAGCTTGGGAAGGCAGTCCGGGGTGAACACTGAAGCTTTCTTT	CASSLGRQSGVNTEAFF
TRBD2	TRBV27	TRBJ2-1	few	TGTGCCAGCAGTCCGGGGGTGACTAGCGGGAGCAATGAGCAGTTCTTC	CASSPGVTSGSNEQFF
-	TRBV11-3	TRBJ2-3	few	TGTGCCAGCAGCTTAGCGGGACTCGACACAGATACGCAGTATTTT	CASSLAGLDTDTQYF
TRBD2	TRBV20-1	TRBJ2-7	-	TGCAGTGCTAACATCGGGGGGGGCTACGAGCAGTACTTC	CSANIGGGYEQYF
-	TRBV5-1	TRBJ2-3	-	TGCGCCAGCAGCTTGGGGGGGCCGGCAGATACGCAGTATTTT	CASSLGGPADTQYF
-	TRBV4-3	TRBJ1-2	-	TGCGCCAGCAGCCAAAGGCGCGGGAATCCCAACTATGGCTACACCTTC	CASSQRRGNPNYGYTF
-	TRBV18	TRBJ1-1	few	TGTGCCAGCTCACCGTCCCAGGAGAACACTGAAGCTTTCTTT	CASSPSQENTEAFF
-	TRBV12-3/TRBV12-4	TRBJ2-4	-	TGTGCCAGCAGTTTGTTAGGGGCGGTACCAGCCAAAAACATTCAGTACTTC	CASSLLGAVPAKNIQYF
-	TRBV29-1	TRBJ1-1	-	TGCAGCGTTCGTCCGTCCAGGGCTTACACTGAAGCTTTCTTT	CSVRPSRAYTEAFF
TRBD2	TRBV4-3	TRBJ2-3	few	TGCGCCAGCAGCCAAGATCCAGCGGGAGGGACAGATACGCAGTATTTT	CASSQDPAGGTDTQYF
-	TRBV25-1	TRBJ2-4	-	TGTGCCAGCAGTGGATTGGACAGCAGAGCCAAAAACATTCAGTACTTC	CASSGLDSRAKNIQYF
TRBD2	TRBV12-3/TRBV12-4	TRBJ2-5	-	TGTGCCAGCAGTCTTGGACTAGCGGGGGAGACGTACCAAGAGACCCAGTACTTC	CASSLGLAGETYQETQYF